A selection of T cell receptor beta chains follows, all from one sample in a study of cytomegalovirus exposure and HLA in healthy donors. Here immunoSEQ multiplex PCR was the method, and the copy in TCRdb shows in-frame clones only, minus some. The sample holds 150,000 to 250,000 clones, roughly 85% seen once. The material sequenced was PBMCs. These receptors originate from a woman in her 50s in good health and CMV-seronegative. Both conserved end residues are part of each CDR3. A D gene is named only where the DNA matches it firmly. Clone size, where shown, is once, few, many, or a class for clones that have expanded.

>-|TRBD1|TRBJ2-7|TRBV18
CASSPITKRRDREAYEQYF
TGTGCCAGCTCACCAATAACTAAACGCCGGGACAGGGAGGCCTACGAGCAGTACTTC
>-|TRBD1|TRBJ2-7|TRBV11-2
CASSDRVGEQYF
TGTGCCAGCAGTGACAGGGTGGGCGAGCAGTACTTC
>once|-|TRBJ2-3|TRBV25-1
CASSESGRGTDTQYF
TGTGCCAGCAGTGAGTCAGGCAGGGGCACAGATACGCAGTATTTT
>-|-|TRBJ1-6|TRBV5-6
CASSSEQDSYNSPLHF
TGTGCCAGCAGCTCCGAACAGGACTCCTATAATTCACCCCTCCACTTT
>-|TRBD2|TRBJ2-3|TRBV7-9
CASSWGTSGSTDTQYF
TGTGCCAGCAGCTGGGGGACTAGCGGTAGCACAGATACGCAGTATTTT
>-|TRBD2|TRBJ2-1|TRBV27
CASSSGTSPFF
TGTGCCAGCAGTTCTGGGACTAGCCCGTTCTTC
>once|-|TRBJ1-4|TRBV4-1
CASSQDSGGREKLFF
TGCGCCAGCAGCCAAGATTCTGGGGGGAGGGAAAAACTGTTTTTT
>-|TRBD2|TRBJ2-1|TRBV14
CASSQDPGLAGGGQFF
TGTGCCAGCAGCCAAGATCCGGGACTAGCGGGAGGTGGGCAGTTCTTC
>-|-|TRBJ2-7|TRBV27
CASSTGPSYEQYF
TGTGCCAGCAGCACAGGGCCCTCCTACGAGCAGTACTTC
>-|-|TRBJ2-5|TRBV25-1
CASSATGSQETQYF
TGTGCCAGCAGTGCCACGGGGAGTCAAGAGACCCAGTACTTC
>-|-|TRBJ2-7|TRBV7-8
CASSSGGSSYEQYF
TGTGCCAGCAGCTCTGGGGGGAGCTCCTACGAGCAGTACTTC
>-|-|TRBJ1-5|TRBV21-1
CASSSRGQPQHF
TGTGCCAGCAGCAGCAGGGGCCAGCCCCAGCATTTT
>-|-|TRBJ2-6|TRBV19
CASSRQGGANVLTF
TGTGCCAGTAGTCGTCAGGGGGGGGCCAACGTCCTGACTTTC
>-|TRBD1|TRBJ1-2|TRBV7-2
CASSSYRGEGYGYTF
TGTGCCAGCAGCTCCTACAGGGGGGAGGGATATGGCTACACCTTC
>-|TRBD2|TRBJ2-7|TRBV4-1
CASSQGPGTSDEQYF
TGCGCCAGCAGCCAAGGTCCCGGGACTAGCGATGAGCAGTACTTC
>once|-|TRBJ2-2|TRBV4-1
CASSQLGLGRELFF
TGCGCCAGCAGCCAACTGGGGCTGGGCCGGGAGCTGTTTTTT
>-|-|TRBJ2-6|TRBV2
CASSGGGNGANVLTF
TGTGCCAGCAGTGGGGGGGGCAATGGGGCCAACGTCCTGACTTTC
>few|-|TRBJ2-5|TRBV7-7
CASSPSPGEETQYF
TGTGCCAGCAGCCCCAGTCCAGGGGAAGAGACCCAGTACTTC
>-|-|TRBJ1-3|TRBV28
CASSFGGLSSGNTIYF
TGTGCCAGCAGTTTTGGCGGGCTAAGCTCTGGAAACACCATATATTTT
>-|TRBD2|TRBJ2-7|TRBV27
CASSSALAGSYEQYF
TGTGCCAGCAGTTCGGCACTAGCGGGTTCCTACGAGCAGTACTTC
>-|-|TRBJ2-2|TRBV7-2
CASSLGGGRGELFF
TGTGCCAGCAGCTTAGGGGGGGGGCGCGGGGAGCTGTTTTTT
>-|TRBD1|TRBJ2-7|TRBV4-3
CASSQEDQAGGAPEQYF
TGCGCCAGCAGCCAGGAAGACCAGGCAGGGGGCGCGCCCGAGCAGTACTTC
>-|-|TRBJ2-7|TRBV7-2
CASSLNTRTYEQYF
TGTGCCAGCAGCTTAAACACTAGAACCTACGAGCAGTACTTC
>-|TRBD2|TRBJ2-1|TRBV11-2
CASSSRTLAGGDEQFF
TGTGCCAGCAGCTCCAGAACCCTAGCGGGAGGGGATGAGCAGTTCTTC
>-|-|TRBJ1-4|TRBV7-9
CSSRFDSATNEKLFF
TGTTCCAGCAGATTTGACAGTGCAACTAATGAAAAACTGTTTTTT
>-|TRBD2|TRBJ2-1|TRBV7-6
CASSLGTGLAGNEQFF
TGTGCCAGCAGCTTAGGTACAGGACTAGCGGGTAATGAGCAGTTCTTC
>-|-|TRBJ2-3|TRBV7-2
CASSLAGTHSTDTQYF
TGTGCCAGCAGCTTAGCCGGGACACACAGCACAGATACGCAGTATTTT
>-|-|TRBJ1-2|TRBV10-3
CAISEGQFGYGYTF
TGTGCCATCAGTGAAGGACAGTTTGGCTATGGCTACACCTTC
>-|-|TRBJ1-2|TRBV30
CAWSAQGANYGYTF
TGTGCCTGGAGTGCACAGGGAGCTAACTATGGCTACACCTTC
>-|-|TRBJ1-1|TRBV4-2
CASSREGSGTEAFF
TGTGCCAGCAGCCGCGAAGGATCGGGAACTGAAGCTTTCTTT
>-|-|TRBJ2-7|TRBV28
CASSPRDSPYEQYF
TGTGCCAGCAGTCCCCGGGACTCCCCCTACGAGCAGTACTTC
>once|-|TRBJ1-1|TRBV30
CAWSFLSGFNTEAFF
TGTGCCTGGAGCTTTCTCTCGGGATTTAACACTGAAGCTTTCTTT
>-|-|TRBJ2-7|TRBV6-5
CASRSTAYEQYF
TGTGCCAGCAGATCGACAGCTTACGAGCAGTACTTC
>-|TRBD2|TRBJ2-1|TRBV18
CASSRGGLADNEQFF
TGTGCCAGCTCACGGGGGGGACTAGCGGACAATGAGCAGTTCTTC
>few|-|TRBJ1-1|TRBV11-1
CASRVKDSYTEAFF
TGTGCCAGCAGGGTCAAGGACAGTTACACTGAAGCTTTCTTT
>-|TRBD2|TRBJ2-7|TRBV6-5
CASSGGLAGGHEQYF
TGTGCCAGCAGTGGCGGACTAGCGGGAGGCCACGAGCAGTACTTC
>-|TRBD2|TRBJ2-7|TRBV5-1
CASSFGLVYEQYF
TGCGCCAGCAGCTTCGGACTAGTGTACGAGCAGTACTTC
>-|TRBD1|TRBJ1-2|TRBV19
CASSSPGQLYGYTF
TGTGCCAGTAGTTCCCCGGGACAGCTCTATGGCTACACCTTC
>once|-|TRBJ2-6|TRBV18
CASSPLQGSGANVLTF
TGTGCCAGCTCACCGTTACAGGGCTCCGGGGCCAACGTCCTGACTTTC
>-|TRBD2|TRBJ2-7|TRBV19
CASSSGTSLGSYEQYF
TGTGCCAGTAGTTCCGGGACTAGCCTCGGCTCCTACGAGCAGTACTTC
>-|-|TRBJ2-3|TRBV30
CAYAPRGTQYF
TGTGCCTACGCCCCCCGCGGGACGCAGTATTTT
>few|-|TRBJ1-1|TRBV28
CASSSPTGSFLGAFF
TGTGCCAGCAGTTCCCCAACAGGGAGCTTTTTAGGAGCTTTCTTT
>-|-|TRBJ2-3|TRBV11-2
CASSLDYPSSADTQYF
TGTGCCAGCAGCTTAGATTACCCCTCCTCGGCAGATACGCAGTATTTT
>-|TRBD1|TRBJ2-7|TRBV27
CASSHDRDYEQYF
TGTGCCAGCAGCCATGACAGGGACTACGAGCAGTACTTC
>few|TRBD1|TRBJ1-5|TRBV7-8
CASSLGDTFRGHQPQHF
TGTGCCAGCAGCTTAGGCGATACGTTTAGGGGGCATCAGCCCCAGCATTTT
>once|-|TRBJ2-5|TRBV19
CASSIQGSVQETQYF
TGTGCCAGTAGTATTCAGGGATCCGTCCAAGAGACCCAGTACTTC
>-|TRBD2|TRBJ2-2|TRBV7-2
CASSSLIAGTGELFF
TGTGCCAGCAGCTCATTGATAGCGGGGACCGGGGAGCTGTTTTTT
>few|TRBD1|TRBJ2-7|TRBV5-1
CASSWRGQGSTYEQYF
TGCGCCAGCAGCTGGAGAGGACAGGGGTCCACCTACGAGCAGTACTTC
>-|TRBD1|TRBJ1-4|TRBV7-9
CASSLGQGAVEKLFF
TGTGCCAGCAGCTTAGGACAGGGGGCAGTTGAAAAACTGTTTTTT
>once|TRBD2|TRBJ2-3|TRBV9
CASSVGGRETDAQYF
TGTGCCAGCAGCGTAGGCGGGAGAGAGACAGATGCGCAGTATTTT
>-|TRBD1|TRBJ1-5|TRBV30
CAWTRQGGPQPQHF
TGTGCCTGGACACGACAGGGGGGCCCTCAGCCCCAGCATTTT
>-|-|TRBJ2-7|TRBV4-1
CASSQETSYEQYF
TGCGCCAGCAGCCAAGAGACATCCTACGAGCAGTACTTC
>-|-|TRBJ2-3|TRBV28
CASSLRQGGDTQYF
TGTGCCAGCAGTTTGAGGCAGGGAGGAGATACGCAGTATTTT
>-|-|TRBJ2-2|TRBV6-1
CASARGTGELFF
TGTGCCAGCGCGCGGGGAACCGGGGAGCTGTTTTTT
>few|-|TRBJ2-5|TRBV7-2
CASSLQPTAAAGDGQYF
TGTGCCAGCAGCCTACAACCGACAGCCGCAGCTGGGGATGGCCAGTACTTC
>-|-|TRBJ1-6|TRBV5-1
CASSQGKNSPLHF
TGCGCCAGCAGCCAGGGGAAGAATTCACCCCTCCACTTT